This TCR beta chain was documented in a study of T cell clonality in common variable immunodeficiency. Study-wide results and limits: Fewer deletions and N-nucleotide insertions were reportedly seen in common variable immunodeficiency TCR beta sequences.

On this clone itself: Its matching antigen is unknown. The read is 3 residues too short to cover the CDR3 end, so that end is filled in from the germline J gene.

CDR3 size: 16 residues. With V trimmed by 6 bases and J by 6 bases, 8 bases remained unmatched. The germline gives CDR1 SGHVS, CDR2 FNYEAQ. Sequencing input was equivalent genomic DNA from CVID and controls. Here immunoSEQ multiplex PCR was the method, and the copy in TCRdb shows in-frame clones only, minus some. Reported are under 30,000 clones, none seen only once; the ten largest carry about 13%. This chain connects TRBV7-6 to TRBJ2-3; the match to TRBD2 covers 14 bases. Sequencing input: peripheral blood mononuclear cells. This receptor was taken from a person between 18 and 69 years old in good health. The CDR3: CASRKGLAGAGDTQYF. CDR3 DNA (partial): TGTGCCAGCAGGAAGGGACTAGCGGGGGCCGGGGATACG.